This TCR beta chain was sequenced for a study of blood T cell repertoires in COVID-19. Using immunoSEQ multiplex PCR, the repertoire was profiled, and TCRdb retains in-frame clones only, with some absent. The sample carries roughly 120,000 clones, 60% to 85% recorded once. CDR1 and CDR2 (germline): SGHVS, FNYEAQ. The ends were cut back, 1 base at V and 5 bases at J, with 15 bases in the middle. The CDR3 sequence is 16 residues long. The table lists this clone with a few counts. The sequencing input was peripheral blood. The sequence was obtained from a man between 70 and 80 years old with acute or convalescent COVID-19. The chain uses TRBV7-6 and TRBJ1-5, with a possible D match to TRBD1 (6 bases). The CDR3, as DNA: TGTGCCAGCAGCTTAGAGGCCAGGGGAATCGATCAGCCCCAGCATTTT. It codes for CASSLEARGIDQPQHF.